What follows are 27 T cell receptor beta chains derived from one specimen sequenced in a study of blood T cells in healthy people across ages. Using a J-beta primer mix together with a sample-barcoded 5' primer, a second PCR was run for roughly 6 to 12 cycles. TCRdb fed the 5' RACE reads into MiXCR, producing one record per CDR3 protein. Of around 1,000,000 distinct CDR3 sequences in the sample, roughly two fifths were seen once. Sequencing was performed on blood. These receptors were obtained from a man younger than 30 in good health.

V usage is TRBV5-1 and J usage is TRBJ1-1, with unresolved D. The length of the CDR3 is 13 residues. Per the germline V gene, CDR1 is SGHRS and CDR2 is YFSETQ. V lost 7 bases and J 1 base, leaving 11 bases between the germline ends. The CDR3 reads CASQEQTNTEAFF. CDR3 sequence (DNA): TGCGCCAGCCAAGAACAGACGAACACTGAAGCTTTCTTT. Full variable domain (outside the CDR3, taken from reference TRBV5-1 and TRBJ1-1): KAGVTQTPRYLIKTRGQQVTLSCSPISGHRSVSWYQQTPGQGLQFLFEYFSETQRNKGNFPGRFSGRQFSNSRSEMNVSTLELGDSALYLCASQEQTNTEAFFGQGTRLTVV.

The gene calls are TRBV12-3 or TRBV12-4 and TRBJ2-3, with D uncertain. The CDR3 is made up of 10 amino acids. Trimming cost V 4 bases and J 11 bases, with 7 bases left between them. CDR3 protein: CASSSRQQYF. The CDR3, as DNA: TGTGCCAGCAGTTCCCGACAGCAGTATTTT.

This chain uses TRBV14 with TRBJ2-2; D is tentatively TRBD1 or TRBD2 (5 bases each). Trimming shortened V by 4 bases and J by 3 bases, and 12 bases separated the two germline ends. CDR1 and CDR2 from the germline V gene are SGHDN and FVKESK. The CDR3 spans 15 residues. The DNA for the CDR3 is TGTGCCAGCAGCCCTCGGGGCCCTGACACCGGGGAGCTGTTTTTT. Translated: CASSPRGPDTGELFF.

This clonotype was detected only a few times. The V and J genes are TRBV14 and TRBJ2-5; TRBD2 might be the D (6 bases). The CDR3 sequence is 16 residues long. Trimming took off 1 base at V and 4 bases at J, with 16 bases between the two ends. Germline values: CDR1 SGHDN, CDR2 FVKESK. This CDR3 reads CASSQGSGDLIETQYF. The CDR3 nucleotides are TGTGCCAGCAGCCAAGGGTCGGGGGACCTGATAGAGACCCAGTACTTC.

The gene calls are TRBV11-2 and TRBJ1-5, with D maybe TRBD1 (5 bases). Germline V gene data show CDR1 as SGHAT and CDR2 as FQNNGV. CDR3 length: 15 amino acids. Trimming stripped 5 bases from V and 4 bases from J, with 15 bases between. The CDR3 DNA is TGTGCCAGCAGCCAAAACTTGGGGGGGAATCAGCCCCAGCATTTT. Encoded protein: CASSQNLGGNQPQHF. Full variable domain (missing parts from reference TRBV11-2 and TRBJ1-5): EAGVAQSPRYKIIEKRQSVAFWCNPISGHATLYWYQQILGQGPKLLIQFQNNGVVDDSQLPKDRFSAERLKGVDSTLKIQPAKLEDSAVYLCASSQNLGGNQPQHFGDGTRLSIL.

This clonotype was recorded a few times. The chain links TRBV21-1 to TRBJ2-1; the table's TRBD1 call for D was not verified on the DNA. TRBV21-1 is recorded as a pseudogene. This CDR3 is 16 amino acids long. The DNA of the CDR3 is TGTGCCAGCAGCAAAGAGGGGGACAGCTCCTACAATGAGCAGTTCTTC. This codes for CASSKEGDSSYNEQFF.

This clonotype has only one observation. This rearrangement joins TRBV7-2 to TRBJ2-1; 12 positions match TRBD2. The junction had 19 bases not matched to a gene; V was cut back by 5 bases and J by 8 bases. Germline V gene sequence: CDR1 SGHTA, CDR2 FQGNSA. The CDR3 is made up of 19 amino acids. In DNA, the CDR3 is TGTGCCAGCAGCCACTCTAGCGGGGGGGCGGGGAGGCTACACCATGAGCAGTTCTTC. Protein product: CASSHSSGGAGRLHHEQFF.

This clonotype was found a few times. The chain combines TRBV20-1 with TRBJ2-4, with D perhaps being TRBD1 or TRBD2 (6 bases each). V was shortened by 3 bases and J by 0 bases, with 9 bases between the two germline ends. Germline CDR1 reads DFQATT; CDR2 reads SNEGSKA (reference sequence). The CDR3 has 14 amino acids. CDR3 nucleotide sequence: TGCAGTGCTAGGGAGGGGGGAGCCAAAAACATTCAGTACTTC. It specifies CSAREGGAKNIQYF.

The genes are TRBV12-3 or TRBV12-4 and TRBJ1-5; tentatively, D is TRBD1 (5 bases). There are 15 residues in the CDR3. Deletions cut 1 base from V and 6 bases from J, with 13 bases between. CDR3 sequence reads: CASSLEGRVGQPQHF. CDR3 nucleotide sequence: TGTGCCAGCAGTTTAGAGGGGCGCGTCGGTCAGCCCCAGCATTTT.

CDR3 bases: TGTGCCAGCATCTCCGGGACAGGATACTCTGGAAACACCATATATTTT. Translation gives CASISGTGYSGNTIYF. This rearrangement joins TRBV6-2 or TRBV6-3 to TRBJ1-3; 8 nucleotides match TRBD1. The length of the CDR3 is 16 residues. V was pared by 7 bases and J by 0 bases, with 8 bases of the junction left unmatched. Germline CDR1 is MNHEY and CDR2 is SVGEGT.

The rearrangement links TRBV27 to TRBJ2-2; D might be TRBD1 (6 bases). Germline V gives CDR1 MNHEY, CDR2 SMNVEV (reference sequence). The CDR3 covers 18 residues. Trimming took off 2 bases at V and 6 bases at J, with 22 bases between the two ends. The CDR3 DNA follows: TGTGCCAGCAGTTTAACACTACAGGGAAGGAGGCGGGCCGGGGAGCTGTTTTTT. This translates into CASSLTLQGRRRAGELFF.

Points on this clonotype: Relative to the germline gene, one junction end is altered; a read error may explain this. The chain combines TRBV6-2 or TRBV6-3 with TRBJ1-5; D is uncertain. The CDR3 runs 16 residues. Germline lookup yields CDR1 MNHEY and CDR2 SVGEGT. This chain's CDR3 is CASSYRWENSNQPQPF. In DNA, the CDR3 is TGTGCCAGCAGTTACCGGTGGGAGAACTCCAATCAGCCCCAGCCTTTT.

V usage is TRBV3-1 and J usage is TRBJ1-2; unclear D gene. The CDR3 length is 18 residues. V was shortened by 0 bases and J by 4 bases, with 21 bases between the two germline ends. Germline V gives CDR1 LGHDT, CDR2 YNNKEL (reference sequence). CDR3 nucleotide sequence: TGTGCCAGCAGCCAAGATTTAGAGGTCTTGCGGGGTCCCTATGGCTACACCTTC. This encodes CASSQDLEVLRGPYGYTF.

This clonotype was counted a few times. This rearrangement joins TRBV3-1 to TRBJ1-2, with D unresolved. V was shortened by 1 base and J by 4 bases, with 13 bases between the two germline ends. The CDR3 runs to 15 residues. Germline V gene data show CDR1 as LGHDT and CDR2 as YNNKEL (reference sequence). CDR3 sequence (DNA): TGTGCCAGCAGCCAAGCCCAGACCCGGAGCTATGGCTACACCTTC. It specifies CASSQAQTRSYGYTF.

The chain couples TRBV12-3 or TRBV12-4 to TRBJ2-3, with TRBD2 identical over 13 bases. CDR3 size: 18 residues. The junction had 14 bases not matched to a gene; V was cut back by 6 bases and J by 5 bases. The CDR3 sequence: CASSSSGTSGAAIDTQYF. CDR3 nucleotides: TGTGCCAGCAGCTCCTCCGGGACTAGCGGGGCGGCTATAGATACGCAGTATTTT.

This clonotype has only a few counts. This chain joins TRBV29-1 and TRBJ2-5; 8 bases agree with TRBD1. The CDR3 has 11 amino acids. CDR1 is SQVTM and CDR2 is ANQGSEA in the germline V gene. Trimming took 8 bases from V and 5 from J; bases not matched to a gene: 4. CDR3 sequence (DNA): TGCAGCATTACAGGGGGGGAGACCCAGTACTTC. Its translation: CSITGGETQYF.

The table lists this clonotype with a few counts. In nucleotides, the CDR3 is TGTGCCAGCAGTCGAACAGGGGCCGGCGACAATGAGCAGTTCTTC. It encodes CASSRTGAGDNEQFF. The chain carries TRBV12-3 or TRBV12-4 and TRBJ2-1; 7 bases are shared with TRBD1. CDR3 length: 15 residues. The trim removed 5 bases at V and 5 bases at J, leaving 9 bases unmatched.

Points on this clonotype: Since a much larger clone is just one base distant, this may be a read error. This chain joins TRBV6-5 and TRBJ2-3; possible D gene TRBD2, 5 bases. CDR1 and CDR2 from the germline V gene are MNHEY and SVGAGI. The V and J ends lost 4 bases and 6 bases respectively, with 11 bases between them. The CDR3 totals 13 residues. The CDR3 sequence: CASSSQRADTQYF. CDR3 nucleotide sequence: TGTGCCAGCAGTTCGCAGAGGGCCGATACGCAGTATTTT.

The chain is built from TRBV20-1 and TRBJ1-1, with 7 nucleotides matching TRBD1. The CDR3 covers 14 residues. J was trimmed by 3 bases and V by 3 bases; bases with no gene match: 7. Germline V gene data show CDR1 as DFQATT and CDR2 as SNEGSKA (reference sequence). DNA for the CDR3: TGCAGTGCTAGGTTGACAGGGCGGGACACTGAAGCTTTCTTT. Its protein is CSARLTGRDTEAFF.

The chain links TRBV18 to TRBJ1-4; no firm D call. Trimming cost V 2 bases and J 6 bases, with 7 bases left between them. The CDR3 is made up of 13 amino acids. Germline V CDR1 and CDR2: KGHSH, LQKENI. CDR3 protein: CASSPGVDEKLFF. The CDR3 DNA is TGTGCCAGCTCACCAGGGGTGGATGAAAAACTGTTTTTT. Full variable domain (remainder filled in from reference TRBV18 and TRBJ1-4): NAGVMQNPRHLVRRRGQEARLRCSPMKGHSHVYWYRQLPEEGLKFMVYLQKENIIDESGMPKERFSAEFPKEGPSILRIQQVVRGDSAAYFCASSPGVDEKLFFGSGTQLSVL.

The chain carries TRBV29-1 and TRBJ2-5, with D hard to call. V was cut by 5 bases and J by 1 base, with 8 bases left in between. CDR3 length: 12 amino acids. In germline, CDR1 is SQVTM, CDR2 ANQGSEA. CDR3 amino acids: CSVLASQETQYF. The CDR3 DNA is TGCAGCGTTTTGGCCTCCCAAGAGACCCAGTACTTC. Full variable domain (missing parts from reference TRBV29-1 and TRBJ2-5): SAVISQKPSRDICQRGTSLTIQCQVDSQVTMMFWYRQQPGQSLTLIATANQGSEATYESGFVIDKFPISRPNLTFSTLTVSNMSPEDSSIYLCSVLASQETQYFGPGTRLLVL.

Comment on this clonotype: Its ends do not fully match the called genes, so a read error is possible. The chain recombines TRBV2 with TRBJ1-6; D might be TRBD1 (5 bases). The CDR3 extends over 14 amino acids. Germline V gene lookup returns CDR1 SNHLY and CDR2 FYNNEI. CDR3 amino acids: CASTGDSQNSPLHF. CDR3 in DNA: TGCGCCAGCACCGGAGACAGCCAGAATTCACCCCTCCACTTT.

The chain employs TRBV13 and TRBJ1-4; the match to TRBD1 covers 7 bases. The CDR3 has 14 amino acids. J lost 8 bases, V lost 4 bases, and 7 bases had no gene match. Germline CDR1 reads PRHDT; CDR2 reads FYEKMQ (reference sequence). CDR3 DNA: TGTGCCAGCAGCTACGGACAGGTCGGGGAAAAACTGTTTTTT. This encodes CASSYGQVGEKLFF.

V gene TRBV5-1 combines with J gene TRBJ1-1, with 9 nucleotides matching TRBD1. With V trimmed by 6 bases and J by 2 bases, 5 bases remained unmatched. CDR1 is SGHRS and CDR2 is YFSETQ in the germline V gene. This CDR3 has 14 amino acids. CDR3 coding DNA: TGCGCCAGCAACACAGGGGGCCGTAACACTGAAGCTTTCTTT. Its protein product is CASNTGGRNTEAFF.

V usage is TRBV20-1 and J usage is TRBJ1-1, with D possibly being TRBD1 (6 bases). V was clipped by 2 bases and J by 2 bases, with 9 bases between them. In germline, CDR1 is DFQATT, CDR2 SNEGSKA (reference sequence). This CDR3 is built from 13 residues. CDR3: CSARKGGNTEAFF. The CDR3 DNA reads as TGCAGTGCTAGAAAGGGGGGTAACACTGAAGCTTTCTTT.

CDR3 nucleotides: TGTGCCAGCAGCAGAGCCGCGGGGGCCACAGATACGCAGTATTTT. Translating it yields CASSRAAGATDTQYF. The J gene is TRBJ2-3, the V gene TRBV9; D might be TRBD2 (7 bases). The CDR3 covers 15 residues. Deletions cut 4 bases from V and 2 bases from J, with 14 bases between. Germline assignment: CDR1 SGDLS and CDR2 YYNGEE.

The chain joins TRBV27 to TRBJ2-7; D might be TRBD2 (6 bases). Germline V gene sequence: CDR1 MNHEY, CDR2 SMNVEV (reference sequence). V lost 0 bases, J lost 6 bases, and 9 bases lay in between. CDR3 length: 13 amino acids. As DNA, the CDR3 is TGTGCCAGCAGTTTATCGTTCGGGGGCGAGCAGTACTTC. As protein: CASSLSFGGEQYF.